These 10 T cell receptor beta chains were sequenced from one sample in a study of beta chain features in type 1 diabetes. No antigen has been identified for these receptors. Expressed TCRB transcripts were sequenced because the entire RNA isolate underwent reverse transcription. TCRdb keeps only in-frame clones here, not all; method: immunoSEQ multiplex PCR. The sample contains 130,000 or so clones, roughly 10% of which appear only once. Overall study findings and caveats: When Type 1 diabetes patients were examined, their TCRB CDR3s proved moderately but significantly shorter in all four CD4+ subsets.

Material for sequencing was central memory CD4+ T cells from blood. All receptors derive from a man between 25 and 39 years old with type 1 diabetes.

The chain couples TRBV5-1 to TRBJ1-5; 8 bases are a match to TRBD1. Trimming took 2 bases from V and 3 from J; bases not matched to a gene: 7. This CDR3 is built from 16 residues. CDR1 is SGHRS and CDR2 is YFSETQ in the germline V gene. The DNA of the CDR3 is TGCGCCAGCAGCTTAGAATGGGACAGGACCAATCAGCCCCAGCATTTT. Residues: CASSLEWDRTNQPQHF.

This clone was observed a few times. The V gene is TRBV28, the J gene TRBJ1-5; 7 bases line up with TRBD1. V shed 6 bases, J shed 0 bases, and the junction held 8 bases outside the gene matches. Germline loops: CDR1 MDHEN, CDR2 SYDVKM. There are 16 residues in the CDR3. The CDR3 sequence is CASSWGQRNSNQPQHF. The CDR3 DNA is TGTGCCAGCAGCTGGGGACAGCGCAATAGCAATCAGCCCCAGCATTTT.

This clone appeared a few times. The J gene is TRBJ1-3, the V gene TRBV16; D is ambiguous. V lost 2 bases, J lost 2 bases, and 10 bases lay in between. The CDR3 is 15 residues long. Per the germline V gene, CDR1 is KGHSY and CDR2 is FQNENV. The CDR3 region is CASSQRGGTGNTIYF. The DNA of the CDR3 is TGTGCCAGCAGCCAACGAGGAGGTACTGGAAACACCATATATTTT.

This clone was picked up a small number of times. The rearrangement links TRBV19 to TRBJ1-3; D gene uncertain. Germline V gives CDR1 LNHDA, CDR2 SQIVND (reference sequence). Trimming removed 4 bases at V and 16 bases at J, with 20 bases between. The CDR3 is 13 residues long. CDR3 sequence reads: CASSTNTLAQRYF. CDR3 in DNA: TGTGCCAGTAGTACCAATACCTTGGCCCAGAGGTATTTT. Full variable domain (missing parts from reference TRBV19 and TRBJ1-3): DGGITQSPKYLFRKEGQNVTLSCEQNLNHDAMYWYRQDPGQGLRLIYYSQIVNDFQKGDIAEGYSVSREKKESFPLTVTSAQKNPTAFYLCASSTNTLAQRYFGEGSWLTVV.

This chain links TRBV28 with TRBJ1-5; the match to TRBD1 covers 7 bases. The CDR3 runs to 12 residues. Germline trimming cut 9 bases from V and 7 bases from J; bases unmatched to any gene: 6. Germline V gene sequence: CDR1 MDHEN, CDR2 SYDVKM. CDR3 sequence (DNA): TGTGCCAGTTCTTCAGGGGGGCAGCCCCAGCATTTT. It specifies CASSSGGQPQHF.

CDR3 region: CASSSNRLARTDTQYF. The DNA of the CDR3 is TGCGCCAGCAGCTCCAACAGACTAGCGCGCACAGATACGCAGTATTTT. This sequence joins TRBV5-1 and TRBJ2-3; 8 bases are a match to TRBD2. Per germline, CDR1 SGHRS and CDR2 YFSETQ. The CDR3 sequence is 16 residues long. Trimming removed 3 bases from V and 1 base from J; junction bases left unmatched: 7.

The sample holds a few counts of this clone. The chain has TRBV28 and TRBJ1-4; D is unresolved. The CDR3 covers 13 residues. CDR1 MDHEN and CDR2 SYDVKM come from the germline V gene. V shed 11 bases and J shed 9 bases, with 19 bases lying between them. CDR3 sequence: CAVAEARGKKLFF. In DNA form, the CDR3 reads TGTGCCGTCGCTGAGGCACGAGGAAAAAAACTGTTTTTT.

V and J are TRBV11-1 and TRBJ2-7; D unclear. The germline V gene has CDR1 SGHAT and CDR2 FQDESV (reference sequence). The CDR3 sequence is 14 residues long. Trimming took 5 bases from V and 5 from J, leaving 16 bases between them. CDR3 nucleotides: TGTGCCAGCAGCCCCCAGGCCCCCATCGACGAGCAGTACTTC. This sequence encodes CASSPQAPIDEQYF. Variable domain in full (rest from reference TRBV11-1 and TRBJ2-7): EAEVAQSPRYKITEKSQAVAFWCDPISGHATLYWYRQILGQGPELLVQFQDESVVDDSQLPKDRFSAERLKGVDSTLKIQPAELGDSAMYLCASSPQAPIDEQYFGPGTRLTVT.

This clone has just a few counts. This sequence joins TRBV9 and TRBJ2-7, with D uncertain. CDR1 and CDR2 (germline): SGDLS, YYNGEE. This CDR3 spans 14 amino acids. V lost 4 bases to trimming and J lost 7 bases, with 18 bases between them. CDR3 protein: CASSPLVGAREQYF. The CDR3 nucleotides are TGTGCCAGCAGCCCTCTGGTAGGCGCTAGGGAGCAGTACTTC. The full variable domain, rest sourced from reference TRBV9 and TRBJ2-7, is DSGVTQTPKHLITATGQRVTLRCSPRSGDLSVYWYQQSLDQGLQFLIQYYNGEERAKGNILERFSAQQFPDLHSELNLSSLELGDSALYFCASSPLVGAREQYFGPGTRLTVT.

The chain joins TRBV11-2 to TRBJ2-7; 10 bases fit TRBD1. Germline CDR1 is SGHAT and CDR2 is FQNNGV. Losses at the gene ends were 6 bases for V and 6 bases for J; bases not matched to a gene: 8. The CDR3 is 14 residues long. The chain's CDR3 is CASSYRDRGIEQYF. CDR3 in DNA: TGTGCCAGCAGTTACCGGGACAGGGGCATCGAGCAGTACTTC. Variable domain in full (rest from reference TRBV11-2 and TRBJ2-7): EAGVAQSPRYKIIEKRQSVAFWCNPISGHATLYWYQQILGQGPKLLIQFQNNGVVDDSQLPKDRFSAERLKGVDSTLKIQPAKLEDSAVYLCASSYRDRGIEQYFGPGTRLTVT.